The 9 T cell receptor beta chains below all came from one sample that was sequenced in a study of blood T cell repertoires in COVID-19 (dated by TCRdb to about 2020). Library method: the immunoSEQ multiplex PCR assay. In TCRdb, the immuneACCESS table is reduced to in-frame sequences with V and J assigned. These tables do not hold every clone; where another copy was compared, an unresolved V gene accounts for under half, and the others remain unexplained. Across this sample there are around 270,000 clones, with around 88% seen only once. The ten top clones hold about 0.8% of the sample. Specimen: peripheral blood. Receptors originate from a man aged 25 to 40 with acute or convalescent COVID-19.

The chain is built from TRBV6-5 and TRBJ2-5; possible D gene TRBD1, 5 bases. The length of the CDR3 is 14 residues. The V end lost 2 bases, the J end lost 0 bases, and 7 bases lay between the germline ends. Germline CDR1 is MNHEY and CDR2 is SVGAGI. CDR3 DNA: TGTGCCAGCAGTTACGGGGCATACCAAGAGACCCAGTACTTC. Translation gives CASSYGAYQETQYF.

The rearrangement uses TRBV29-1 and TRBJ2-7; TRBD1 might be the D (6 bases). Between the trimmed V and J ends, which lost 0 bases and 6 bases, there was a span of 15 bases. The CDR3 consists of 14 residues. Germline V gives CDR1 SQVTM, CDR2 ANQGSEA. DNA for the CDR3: TGCAGCGTTGAAGAGGGGCTACAGGGTACCGAGCAGTACTTC. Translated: CSVEEGLQGTEQYF.

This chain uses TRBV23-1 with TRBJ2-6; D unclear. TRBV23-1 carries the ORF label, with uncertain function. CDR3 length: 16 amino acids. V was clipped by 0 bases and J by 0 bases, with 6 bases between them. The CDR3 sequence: CASSQSQDSGANVLTF. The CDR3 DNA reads TGCGCCAGCAGTCAATCTCAGGACTCTGGGGCCAACGTCCTGACTTTC.

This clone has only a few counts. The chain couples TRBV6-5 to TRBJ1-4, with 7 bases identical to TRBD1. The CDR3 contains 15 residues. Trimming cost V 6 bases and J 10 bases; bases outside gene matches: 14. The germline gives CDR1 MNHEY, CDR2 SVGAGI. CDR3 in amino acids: CASSSSWDSVGKLFF. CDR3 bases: TGTGCCAGCAGCTCAAGTTGGGACAGTGTGGGAAAACTGTTTTTT.

CDR3 residues: CASSDRVPYNEQFF. The DNA for the CDR3 is TGTGCCAGCAGCGACAGGGTTCCCTACAATGAGCAGTTCTTC. The J gene is TRBJ2-1, the V gene TRBV2, with 7 bases matching TRBD1. Germline CDR1 and CDR2: SNHLY and FYNNEI. V shed 6 bases and J 2 bases; nucleotides not matched to a gene: 4. This CDR3 has 14 residues.

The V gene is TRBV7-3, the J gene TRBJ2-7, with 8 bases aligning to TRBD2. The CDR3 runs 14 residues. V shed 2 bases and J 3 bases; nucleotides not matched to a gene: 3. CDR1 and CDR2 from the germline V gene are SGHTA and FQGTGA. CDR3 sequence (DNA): TGTGCCAGCAGCTTATCCAGCGGGAGCTACGAGCAGTACTTC. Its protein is CASSLSSGSYEQYF.

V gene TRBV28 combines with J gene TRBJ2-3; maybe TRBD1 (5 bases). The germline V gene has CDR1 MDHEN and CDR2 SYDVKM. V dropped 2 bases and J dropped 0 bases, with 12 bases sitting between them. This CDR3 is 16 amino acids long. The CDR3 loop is CASSLIGQGSTDTQYF. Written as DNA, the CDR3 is TGTGCCAGCAGTTTAATAGGTCAGGGAAGCACAGATACGCAGTATTTT.

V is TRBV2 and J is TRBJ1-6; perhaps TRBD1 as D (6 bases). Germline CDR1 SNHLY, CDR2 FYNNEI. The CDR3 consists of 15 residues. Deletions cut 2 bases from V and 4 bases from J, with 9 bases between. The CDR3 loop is CASSEWQGYNSPLHF. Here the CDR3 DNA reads TGTGCCAGCAGTGAATGGCAGGGGTATAATTCACCCCTCCACTTT.

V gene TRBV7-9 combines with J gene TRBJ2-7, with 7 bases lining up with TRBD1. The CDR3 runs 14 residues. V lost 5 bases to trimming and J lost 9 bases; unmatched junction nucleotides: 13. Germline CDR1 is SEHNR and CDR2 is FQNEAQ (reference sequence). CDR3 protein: CASSDSGTVPRQYF. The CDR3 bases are TGTGCCAGCAGCGACTCCGGGACAGTACCCCGGCAGTACTTC.